The entry that follows covers one T cell receptor beta chain sequence. This record belongs to a study of blood T cell repertoires in COVID-19. About the study: T cells, B-cell-depleted T cells, or PBMCs provided the cDNA or gDNA that served as material.

Repertoires were generated with immunoSEQ multiplex PCR, while TCRdb's copy carries only in-frame clones and drops some. Of around 300,000 clones listed, 80% to 90% are singletons. The receptor's source is a woman in her 30s with active or convalescent COVID-19. Sequencing was carried out using peripheral blood.

The CDR3 is CPSTNKPRPGQGVSGANVLTF. In DNA, the CDR3 is TGTCCCAGCACAAACAAACCGCGACCGGGACAGGGGGTCTCTGGGGCCAACGTCCTGACTTTC. The chain carries TRBV21-1 and TRBJ2-6; the D segment call TRBD1 is taken from the table without a DNA check. TRBV21-1 is classified as a pseudogene. The CDR3 has 21 amino acids.